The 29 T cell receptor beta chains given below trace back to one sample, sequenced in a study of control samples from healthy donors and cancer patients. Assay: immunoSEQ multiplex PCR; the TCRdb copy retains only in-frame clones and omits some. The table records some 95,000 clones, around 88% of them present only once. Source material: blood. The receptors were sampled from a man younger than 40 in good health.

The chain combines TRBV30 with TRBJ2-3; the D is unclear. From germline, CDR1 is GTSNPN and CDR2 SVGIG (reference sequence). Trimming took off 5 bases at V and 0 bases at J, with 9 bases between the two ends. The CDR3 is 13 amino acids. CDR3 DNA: TGTGCCTGGGGGATGGAGAGCACAGATACGCAGTATTTT. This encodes CAWGMESTDTQYF.

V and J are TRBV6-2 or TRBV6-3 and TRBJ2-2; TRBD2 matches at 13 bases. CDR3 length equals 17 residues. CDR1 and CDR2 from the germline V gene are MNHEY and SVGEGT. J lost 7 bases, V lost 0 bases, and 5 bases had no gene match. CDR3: CASSYSGLAGVVGELFF. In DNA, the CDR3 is TGTGCCAGCAGTTACTCTGGACTAGCGGGAGTGGTCGGGGAGCTGTTTTTT.

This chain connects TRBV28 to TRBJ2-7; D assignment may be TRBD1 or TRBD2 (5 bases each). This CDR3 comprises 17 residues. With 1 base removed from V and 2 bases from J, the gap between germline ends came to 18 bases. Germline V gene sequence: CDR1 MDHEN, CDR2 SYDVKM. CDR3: CASSLFTGDDVPYEQYF. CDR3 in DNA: TGTGCCAGCAGTTTATTCACTGGGGACGACGTCCCCTACGAGCAGTACTTC. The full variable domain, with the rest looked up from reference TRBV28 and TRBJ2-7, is DVKVTQSSRYLVKRTGEKVFLECVQDMDHENMFWYRQDPGLGLRLIYFSYDVKMKEKGDIPEGYSVSREKKERFSLILESASTNQTSMYLCASSLFTGDDVPYEQYFGPGTRLTVT.

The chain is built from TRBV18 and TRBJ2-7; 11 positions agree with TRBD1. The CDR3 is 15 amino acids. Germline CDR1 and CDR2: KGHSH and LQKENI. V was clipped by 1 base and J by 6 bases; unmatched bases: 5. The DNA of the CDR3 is TGTGCCAGCTCACCACTGGACAGGGGGCGCGGCGAGCAGTACTTC. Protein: CASSPLDRGRGEQYF.

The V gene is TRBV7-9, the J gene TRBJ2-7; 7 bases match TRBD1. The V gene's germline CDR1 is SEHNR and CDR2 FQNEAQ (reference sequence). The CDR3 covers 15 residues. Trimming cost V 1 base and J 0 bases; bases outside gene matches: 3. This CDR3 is CASSLVGQTSYEQYF. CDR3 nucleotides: TGTGCCAGCAGCTTAGTGGGACAGACCTCCTACGAGCAGTACTTC.

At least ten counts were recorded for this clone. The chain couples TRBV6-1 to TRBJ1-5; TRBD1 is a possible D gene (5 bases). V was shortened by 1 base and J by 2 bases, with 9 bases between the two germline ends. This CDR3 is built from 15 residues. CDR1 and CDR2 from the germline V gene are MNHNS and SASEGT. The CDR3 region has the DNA TGTGCCAGCAGTGAAGGGGGGGTTGGCAATCAGCCCCAGCATTTT. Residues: CASSEGGVGNQPQHF.

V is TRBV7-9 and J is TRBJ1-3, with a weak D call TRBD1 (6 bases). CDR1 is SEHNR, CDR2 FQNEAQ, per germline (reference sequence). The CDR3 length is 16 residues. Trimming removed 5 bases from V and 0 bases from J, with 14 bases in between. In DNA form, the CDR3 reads TGTGCCAGCAGCCCCCGGGACACCTTCTCTGGAAACACCATATATTTT. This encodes CASSPRDTFSGNTIYF.

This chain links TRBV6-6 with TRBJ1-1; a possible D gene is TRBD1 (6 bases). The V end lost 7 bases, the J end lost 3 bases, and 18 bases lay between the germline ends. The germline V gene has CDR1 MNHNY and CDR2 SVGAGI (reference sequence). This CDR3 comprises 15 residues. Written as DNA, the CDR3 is TGTGCCAGCACAAACAGGGCCGGCCGGGACACTGAAGCTTTCTTT. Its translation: CASTNRAGRDTEAFF.

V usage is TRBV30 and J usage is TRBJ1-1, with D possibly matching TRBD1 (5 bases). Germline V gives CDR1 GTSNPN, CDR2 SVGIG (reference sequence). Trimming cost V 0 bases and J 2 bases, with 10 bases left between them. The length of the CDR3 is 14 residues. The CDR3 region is CAWSVRGINTEAFF. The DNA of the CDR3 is TGTGCCTGGAGTGTTCGGGGGATTAACACTGAAGCTTTCTTT. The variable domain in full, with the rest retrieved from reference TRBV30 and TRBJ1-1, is SQTIHQWPATLVQPVGSPLSLECTVEGTSNPNLYWYRQAAGRGLQLLFYSVGIGQISSEVPQNLSASRPQDRQFILSSKKLLLSDSGFYLCAWSVRGINTEAFFGQGTRLTVV.

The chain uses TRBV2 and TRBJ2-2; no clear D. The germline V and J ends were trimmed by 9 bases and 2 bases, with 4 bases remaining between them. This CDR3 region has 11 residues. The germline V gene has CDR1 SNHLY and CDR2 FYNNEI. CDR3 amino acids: CARRNTGELFF. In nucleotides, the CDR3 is TGTGCCAGACGAAACACCGGGGAGCTGTTTTTT. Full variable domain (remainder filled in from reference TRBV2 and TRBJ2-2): EPEVTQTPSHQVTQMGQEVILRCVPISNHLYFYWYRQILGQKVEFLVSFYNNEISEKSEIFDDQFSVERPDGSNFTLKIRSTKLEDSAMYFCARRNTGELFFGEGSRLTVL.

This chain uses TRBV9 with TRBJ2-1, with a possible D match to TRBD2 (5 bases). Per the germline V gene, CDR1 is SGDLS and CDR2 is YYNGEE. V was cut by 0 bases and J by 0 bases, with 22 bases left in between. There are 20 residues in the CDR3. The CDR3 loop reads CASSVAHPDRLAFSYNEQFF. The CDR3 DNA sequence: TGTGCCAGCAGCGTAGCCCATCCGGACCGCTTAGCGTTCTCCTACAATGAGCAGTTCTTC.

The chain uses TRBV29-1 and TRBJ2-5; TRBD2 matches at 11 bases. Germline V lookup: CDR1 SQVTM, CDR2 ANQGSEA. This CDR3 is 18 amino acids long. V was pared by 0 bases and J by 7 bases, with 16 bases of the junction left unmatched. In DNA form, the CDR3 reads TGCAGCGTTGAAGAACTAGCGGGAGACCCCCAACGTAGTAGGACCCAGTACTTC. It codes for CSVEELAGDPQRSRTQYF. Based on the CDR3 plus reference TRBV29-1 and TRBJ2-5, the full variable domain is SAVISQKPSRDICQRGTSLTIQCQVDSQVTMMFWYRQQPGQSLTLIATANQGSEATYESGFVIDKFPISRPNLTFSTLTVSNMSPEDSSIYLCSVEELAGDPQRSRTQYFGPGTRLLVL.

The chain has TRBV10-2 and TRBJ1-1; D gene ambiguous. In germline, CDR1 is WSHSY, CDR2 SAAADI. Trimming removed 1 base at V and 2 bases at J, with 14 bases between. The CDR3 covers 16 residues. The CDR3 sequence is CASSEWQLSLNTEAFF. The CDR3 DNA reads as TGCGCCAGCAGTGAGTGGCAGTTGTCCCTCAACACTGAAGCTTTCTTT.

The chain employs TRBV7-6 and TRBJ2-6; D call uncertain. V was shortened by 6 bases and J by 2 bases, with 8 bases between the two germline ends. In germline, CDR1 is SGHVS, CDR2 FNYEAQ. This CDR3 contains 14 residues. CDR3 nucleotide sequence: TGTGCCAGCAGTACCCGGGCTGGGGCCAACGTCCTGACTTTC. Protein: CASSTRAGANVLTF.

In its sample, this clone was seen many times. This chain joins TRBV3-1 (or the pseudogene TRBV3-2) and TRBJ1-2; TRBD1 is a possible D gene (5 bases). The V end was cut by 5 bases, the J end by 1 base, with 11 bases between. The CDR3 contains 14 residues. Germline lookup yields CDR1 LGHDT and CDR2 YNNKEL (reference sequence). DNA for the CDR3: TGTGCCAGCAGCAAGGGGAAGGGTAACTATGGCTACACCTTC. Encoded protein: CASSKGKGNYGYTF.

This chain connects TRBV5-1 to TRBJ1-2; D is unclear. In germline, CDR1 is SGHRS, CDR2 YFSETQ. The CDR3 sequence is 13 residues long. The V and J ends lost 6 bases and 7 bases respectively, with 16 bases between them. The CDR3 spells CASTGQEVSGYTF. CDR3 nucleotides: TGCGCCAGCACCGGGCAGGAAGTCTCTGGCTACACCTTC.

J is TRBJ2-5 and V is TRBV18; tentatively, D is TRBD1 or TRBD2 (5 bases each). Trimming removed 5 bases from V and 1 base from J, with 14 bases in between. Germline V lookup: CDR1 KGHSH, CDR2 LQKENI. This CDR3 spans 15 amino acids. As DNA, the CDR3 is TGTGCCAGCTCAGATAGGGACGGCGTCCAAGAGACCCAGTACTTC. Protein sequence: CASSDRDGVQETQYF.

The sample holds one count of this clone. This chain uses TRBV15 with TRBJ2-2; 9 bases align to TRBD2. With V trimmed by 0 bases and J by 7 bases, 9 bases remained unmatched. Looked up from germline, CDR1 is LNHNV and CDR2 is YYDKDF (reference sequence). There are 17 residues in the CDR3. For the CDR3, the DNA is TGTGCCACCAGCAGAGATCCCGCTAGCGGGAAACGCGGGGAGCTGTTTTTT. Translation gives CATSRDPASGKRGELFF.

CDR3 residues: CARKKPGLAGILDEQYF. CDR3 coding DNA: TGTGCCAGAAAAAAGCCGGGACTAGCGGGAATTCTCGACGAGCAGTACTTC. The V and J genes are TRBV9 and TRBJ2-7; 13 bases agree with TRBD2. Losses at the gene ends were 8 bases for V and 5 bases for J; bases not matched to a gene: 16. Germline V gives CDR1 SGDLS, CDR2 YYNGEE. The CDR3 totals 17 residues.

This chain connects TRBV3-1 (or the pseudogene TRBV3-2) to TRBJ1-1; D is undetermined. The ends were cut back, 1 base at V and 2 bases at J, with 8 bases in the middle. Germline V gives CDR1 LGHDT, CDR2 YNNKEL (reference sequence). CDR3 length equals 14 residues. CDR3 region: CASSQGAQNTEAFF. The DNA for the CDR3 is TGTGCCAGCAGCCAAGGGGCTCAAAACACTGAAGCTTTCTTT.

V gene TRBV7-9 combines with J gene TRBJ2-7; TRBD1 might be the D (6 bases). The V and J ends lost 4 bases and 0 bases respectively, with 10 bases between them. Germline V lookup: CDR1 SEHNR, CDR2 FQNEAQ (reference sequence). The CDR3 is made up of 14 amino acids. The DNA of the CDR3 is TGTGCCAGCAGCTCCCAGGGGAACTCCTACGAGCAGTACTTC. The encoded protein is CASSSQGNSYEQYF.

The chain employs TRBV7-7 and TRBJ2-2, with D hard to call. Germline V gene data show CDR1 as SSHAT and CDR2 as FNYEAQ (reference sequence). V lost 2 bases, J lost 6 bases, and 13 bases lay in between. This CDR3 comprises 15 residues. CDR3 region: CASSLSYLSAGELFF. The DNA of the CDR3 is TGTGCCAGCAGCTTAAGCTACCTATCAGCCGGGGAGCTGTTTTTT. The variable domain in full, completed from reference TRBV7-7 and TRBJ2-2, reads GAGVSQSPRYKVTKRGQDVTLRCDPISSHATLYWYQQALGQGPEFLTYFNYEAQPDKSGLPSDRFSAERPEGSISTLTIQRTEQRDSAMYRCASSLSYLSAGELFFGEGSRLTVL.

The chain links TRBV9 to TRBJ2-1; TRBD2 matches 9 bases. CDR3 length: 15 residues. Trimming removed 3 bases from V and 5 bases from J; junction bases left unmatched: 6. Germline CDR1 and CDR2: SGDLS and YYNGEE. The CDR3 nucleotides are TGTGCCAGCAGCGCTAGCGGGACAGCCAACAATGAGCAGTTCTTC. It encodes CASSASGTANNEQFF.

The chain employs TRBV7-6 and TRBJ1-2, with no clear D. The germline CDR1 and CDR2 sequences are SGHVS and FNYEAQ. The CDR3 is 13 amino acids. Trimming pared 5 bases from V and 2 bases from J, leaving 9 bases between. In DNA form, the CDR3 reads TGTGCCAGCAGCCTTGAACAGAACTATGGCTACACCTTC. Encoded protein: CASSLEQNYGYTF.

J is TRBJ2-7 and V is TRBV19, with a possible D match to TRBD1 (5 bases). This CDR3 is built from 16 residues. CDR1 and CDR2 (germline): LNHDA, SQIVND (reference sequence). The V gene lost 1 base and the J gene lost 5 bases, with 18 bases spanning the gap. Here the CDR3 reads CASSIGLGQGIHEQYF. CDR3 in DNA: TGTGCCAGTAGTATAGGGTTGGGGCAGGGAATTCACGAGCAGTACTTC.

Here the CDR3 DNA reads TGTGCCAGCAGCCCCGCCGGCGGGCGTAGCTCCTACGAGCAGTACTTC. This gives the protein CASSPAGGRSSYEQYF. The rearrangement joins TRBV7-3 to TRBJ2-7; D is perhaps TRBD2 (5 bases). The ends were cut back, 5 bases at V and 0 bases at J, with 17 bases in the middle. Per germline, CDR1 SGHTA and CDR2 FQGTGA. This CDR3 has 16 amino acids.

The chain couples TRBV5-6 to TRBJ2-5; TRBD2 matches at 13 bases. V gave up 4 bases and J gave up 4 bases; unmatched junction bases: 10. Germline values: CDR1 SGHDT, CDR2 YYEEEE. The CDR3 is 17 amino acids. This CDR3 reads CASSPNGLAGAGETQYF. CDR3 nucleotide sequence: TGTGCCAGCAGCCCCAACGGACTAGCGGGAGCCGGAGAGACCCAGTACTTC.

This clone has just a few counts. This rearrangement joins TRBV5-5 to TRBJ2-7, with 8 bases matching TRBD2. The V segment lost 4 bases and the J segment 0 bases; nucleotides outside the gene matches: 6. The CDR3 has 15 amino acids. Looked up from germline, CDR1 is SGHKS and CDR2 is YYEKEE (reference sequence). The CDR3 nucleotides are TGTGCCAGCAGCGGGATAGCGGGGAACTCCTACGAGCAGTACTTC. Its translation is CASSGIAGNSYEQYF.

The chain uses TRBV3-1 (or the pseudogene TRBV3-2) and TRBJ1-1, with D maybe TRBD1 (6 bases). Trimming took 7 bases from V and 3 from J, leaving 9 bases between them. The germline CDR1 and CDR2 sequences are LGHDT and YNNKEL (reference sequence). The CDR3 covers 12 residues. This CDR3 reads CASNNRDTEAFF. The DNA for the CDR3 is TGTGCCAGCAATAACAGGGACACTGAAGCTTTCTTT.